The clone carrying this T cell receptor beta chain was counted once. This entry comes from a study of blood T cell repertoires in COVID-19. Whole-study context: Material from acute and convalescent COVID-19 was sourced from the United States, Italy and Spain. Nucleic acid was either cDNA or gDNA, and it came from T cells, B-cell-depleted T cells, or PBMCs.

Source study methods: How many nucleated cells were present was estimated from reference gene primer amplification. Libraries were prepared by immunoSEQ multiplex PCR; TCRdb keeps only in-frame clonotypes and omits some of them. V, J and clone size are taken as reported in that table, and D and trimming were inferred from the DNA itself. There are tens of thousands of clones in the sample; less than 90% occur only once, and 1% to 1.5% lies in the top ten. This CDR3 comprises 15 residues. The germline V gene encodes CDR1 SGHTS and CDR2 YDEGEE. V lost 1 base to trimming and J lost 0 bases, with 8 bases between them.

Sequencing input: peripheral blood. The clonotype comes from a man between 60 and 75 years old with acute or convalescent COVID-19. The genes are TRBV5-8 and TRBJ2-4, with D possibly matching TRBD1 (5 bases). This chain's CDR3 is CASSLRGLAKNIQYF. The CDR3 DNA follows: TGTGCCAGCAGCTTGAGGGGTCTAGCCAAAAACATTCAGTACTTC.